The next 22 T cell receptor beta chains were all read from a single sample in a study of regulatory T cells in long-lasting Graves disease. Noted time point: persistent/refractory GD, antithyroid drugs over 5 years with positive TRAb. RNA isolated from PBMCs was used to make the TCR library. For TCR beta, libraries came from iRepertoire HTBI primers and Arm-PCR of CDR3 regions. Using its own MiXCR run on the multiplex PCR reads, TCRdb lists one record per CDR3 protein. The sample records about 420,000 distinct CDR3 sequences, around 22% being singletons. Sequences were derived from peripheral blood mononuclear cells (PBMCs), sampled when the disease was refractory, from a patient treated with antithyroid drugs. The receptor set was obtained from a female donor with Graves disease.

The chain recombines TRBV7-2 with TRBJ1-1; TRBD1 matches at 10 bases. V was clipped by 1 base and J by 1 base; unmatched bases: 15. Germline CDR1 and CDR2: SGHTA and FQGNSA. This CDR3 contains 20 residues. CDR3 loop: CASSLVRVRDRGSTNTEAFF. For the CDR3, the DNA is TGTGCCAGCAGCTTAGTAAGGGTACGGGACAGGGGTTCAACGAACACTGAAGCTTTCTTT.

The table lists this clonotype with a few counts. The V call is TRBV28, the J call TRBJ2-2; possible D gene TRBD2, 5 bases. The germline V and J ends were trimmed by 8 bases and 1 base, with 14 bases remaining between them. The CDR3 covers 15 residues. In germline, CDR1 is MDHEN, CDR2 SYDVKM. This CDR3 reads CASRERDVNTGELFF. The DNA of the CDR3 is TGTGCCAGCCGGGAACGAGACGTGAACACCGGGGAGCTGTTTTTT.

On this clonotype itself: One base away lies a much larger clone, so this may be a sequencing read error. The chain joins TRBV28 to TRBJ1-2; D call uncertain. V lost 6 bases and J lost 5, with 19 bases in between. This CDR3 comprises 15 residues. In germline, CDR1 is MDHEN, CDR2 SYDVKM. Written as DNA, the CDR3 is TGTGCCAGCAGCCAATCGAATCCTAGTCCTTATGGCTACACCTTC. This codes for CASSQSNPSPYGYTF.

A few counts support this clonotype. The junction does not match germline at one end; this may be a read error. The CDR3 protein is CASSLGPKGIAKNVQYF. The CDR3 DNA is TGTGCCAGCAGCCTGGGCCCAAAGGGGATTGCCAAAAACGTTCAGTACTTC. The chain joins TRBV7-8 to TRBJ2-4; D is perhaps TRBD1 (5 bases). The V gene's germline CDR1 is SGHVS and CDR2 FQNEAQ. The CDR3 is 17 residues long.

The chain joins TRBV28 to TRBJ2-7, with a weak D call TRBD1 (7 bases). The V and J ends lost 3 bases and 0 bases respectively, with 24 bases between them. The CDR3 is 19 residues long. The germline V gene encodes CDR1 MDHEN and CDR2 SYDVKM. The DNA for the CDR3 is TGTGCCAGCAGTTTCCGGATCGGGGGCGGACAGGTATTCTCCTACGAGCAGTACTTC. Encoded protein: CASSFRIGGGQVFSYEQYF.

V and J are TRBV20-1 and TRBJ1-6, with D maybe TRBD1 (6 bases). CDR1 is DFQATT, CDR2 SNEGSKA, per germline (reference sequence). This CDR3 comprises 18 residues. Trimming shortened V by 5 bases and J by 1 base, and 21 bases separated the two germline ends. CDR3 region: CSAFRQAGVHSYNSPLHF. The CDR3 DNA is TGCAGTGCTTTCAGACAGGCTGGCGTTCATTCCTATAATTCACCCCTCCACTTT.

This clonotype appeared many times. The chain carries TRBV28 and TRBJ2-5; 10 positions agree with TRBD2. The CDR3 is made up of 14 amino acids. From germline, CDR1 is MDHEN and CDR2 SYDVKM. Losses at the gene ends were 6 bases for V and 5 bases for J; bases not matched to a gene: 6. CDR3 protein: CASSASGSPETQYF. CDR3 coding DNA: TGTGCCAGCAGCGCTAGCGGGAGTCCGGAGACCCAGTACTTC.

This clonotype was observed many times. The rearrangement uses TRBV10-3 and TRBJ2-4; unclear D gene. The V and J ends lost 0 bases and 6 bases respectively, with 9 bases between them. Germline CDR1 reads ENHRY; CDR2 reads SYGVKD. This CDR3 is built from 14 residues. The CDR3 sequence is CAISESSWGNIQYF. The CDR3 bases are TGTGCCATCAGTGAGTCCAGTTGGGGAAACATTCAGTACTTC.

The chain carries TRBV24-1 and TRBJ1-5, with a tentative D call TRBD1 (6 bases). Trimming stripped 3 bases from V and 1 base from J, with 12 bases between. Germline CDR1 and CDR2: KGHDR and SFDVKD. CDR3 length: 16 amino acids. CDR3 nucleotides: TGTGCCACCAGTGATCGGGGGGGGCCGAGCAATCAGCCCCAGCATTTT. This sequence encodes CATSDRGGPSNQPQHF.

This clonotype was found many times. This rearrangement joins TRBV6-6 to TRBJ1-1; unclear D gene. The germline V and J ends were trimmed by 0 bases and 1 base, with 15 bases remaining between them. The germline V gene encodes CDR1 MNHNY and CDR2 SVGAGI (reference sequence). The CDR3 spans 17 residues. In DNA, the CDR3 is TGTGCCAGCAGTTACTCGGTGGGCGCCAGTTCGAACACTGAAGCTTTCTTT. Translation: CASSYSVGASSNTEAFF.

The chain recombines TRBV12-3 or TRBV12-4 with TRBJ1-1, with D perhaps TRBD1 (6 bases). This CDR3 spans 15 amino acids. V gave up 1 base and J gave up 5 bases, with 14 bases separating them. The CDR3 is CASSLGVGGGTEAFF. In nucleotides, the CDR3 is TGTGCCAGCAGTTTAGGGGTAGGGGGTGGAACTGAAGCTTTCTTT.

This clonotype showed up many times. This rearrangement joins TRBV20-1 to TRBJ2-5; 8 nucleotides match TRBD2. The length of the CDR3 is 15 residues. The trim removed 6 bases at V and 2 bases at J, leaving 11 bases unmatched. The germline CDR1 and CDR2 sequences are DFQATT and SNEGSKA (reference sequence). The CDR3 DNA sequence: TGCAGTGCAAGCCGAGTTGGGACTAGACAAGAGACCCAGTACTTC. Its translation is CSASRVGTRQETQYF.

In its sample, this clonotype was seen many times. This chain links TRBV2 with TRBJ1-1; 7 bases line up with TRBD1. The junction had 10 bases not matched to a gene; V was cut back by 5 bases and J by 4 bases. The CDR3 loop spans 15 amino acids. Germline V gene sequence: CDR1 SNHLY, CDR2 FYNNEI. In nucleotides, the CDR3 is TGTGCCAGCAGTTCTGAAAAGGGGGCGACCACTGAAGCTTTCTTT. It specifies CASSSEKGATTEAFF.

This clonotype came up many times. V and J are TRBV20-1 and TRBJ2-5, with D perhaps being TRBD1 or TRBD2 (5 bases each). Trimming shortened V by 4 bases and J by 7 bases, and 16 bases separated the two germline ends. Germline assignment: CDR1 DFQATT and CDR2 SNEGSKA (reference sequence). The CDR3 contains 13 residues. The DNA for the CDR3 is TGCAGTGCTAAACGGGACCTAGGCGGGACCCAGTACTTC. Translating it yields CSAKRDLGGTQYF.

The chain uses TRBV30 and TRBJ2-4; 12 nucleotides agree with TRBD1. V trimming: 0 bases; J trimming: 8 bases; junction bases outside the gene matches: 8. The CDR3 sequence is 16 residues long. Germline CDR1 GTSNPN, CDR2 SVGIG (reference sequence). CDR3 amino acids: CAWSVPGTGGLDIQYF. CDR3 DNA: TGTGCCTGGAGTGTACCCGGGACAGGGGGCTTAGACATTCAGTACTTC.

The chain employs TRBV20-1 and TRBJ2-5; 11 bases align to TRBD2. V was pared by 5 bases and J by 1 base, with 6 bases of the junction left unmatched. The CDR3 is 15 residues long. Germline assignment: CDR1 DFQATT and CDR2 SNEGSKA (reference sequence). CDR3 residues: CSAPRLAGSQETQYF. CDR3 bases: TGCAGTGCTCCCAGACTAGCGGGATCCCAAGAGACCCAGTACTTC.

There are many counts of this clonotype. This chain joins TRBV6-1 and TRBJ1-5; D is undetermined. The germline V gene encodes CDR1 MNHNS and CDR2 SASEGT. V gave up 7 bases and J gave up 0 bases, with 10 bases separating them. The CDR3 runs 14 residues. CDR3 nucleotides: TGTGCCAGCACACCAACGTATAGCAATCAGCCCCAGCATTTT. Translating gives CASTPTYSNQPQHF.

This clonotype was observed a handful of times. This chain uses TRBV7-2 with TRBJ1-2; unclear D gene. Germline V CDR1 and CDR2: SGHTA, FQGNSA. V lost 2 bases to trimming and J lost 4 bases, with 14 bases between them. The CDR3 loop spans 15 amino acids. In DNA form, the CDR3 reads TGTGCCAGCAGCTTAAACACAGTTTCATCCTATGGCTACACCTTC. Protein product: CASSLNTVSSYGYTF.

As for this clonotype: This sequence is one base from a far larger clone and is likely a read error. The chain is built from TRBV2 and TRBJ2-5; TRBD1 might be the D (5 bases). The CDR3 is made up of 12 amino acids. V lost 6 bases and J lost 7, with 12 bases in between. Germline V lookup: CDR1 SNHLY, CDR2 FYNNEI. The DNA of the CDR3 is TGTGCCAGCAGCCCCAGTAGGGGGACCCAGTACTTC. Translation gives CASSPSRGTQYF.

V is TRBV27 and J is TRBJ2-5; D is tentatively TRBD1 or TRBD2 (5 bases each). Germline V CDR1 and CDR2: MNHEY, SMNVEV (reference sequence). This CDR3 region has 17 residues. V gave up 5 bases and J gave up 1 base, with 20 bases separating them. The CDR3 loop reads CASSPGYYGAGQETQYF. The CDR3 DNA is TGTGCCAGCAGTCCGGGATATTATGGGGCGGGCCAAGAGACCCAGTACTTC.

This clonotype appeared a single time. Written as DNA, the CDR3 is TGTGCCAGTACTAAGAAGGTGGATTATAGCAATCAGCCCCAGCATTTT. It encodes CASTKKVDYSNQPQHF. J is TRBJ1-5 and V is TRBV19, with D unclear. The CDR3 is 16 residues long. Trimming removed 7 bases from V and 0 bases from J, with 16 bases in between. The germline CDR1 and CDR2 sequences are LNHDA and SQIVND (reference sequence).

This clonotype occurred many times. The chain carries TRBV6-1 and TRBJ2-5; the D call may be TRBD1 or TRBD2 (5 bases each). The V end was cut by 6 bases, the J end by 4 bases, with 18 bases between. The CDR3 spans 15 residues. CDR1 and CDR2 (germline): MNHNS, SASEGT. This CDR3 reads CASRPQKAGGETQYF. CDR3 sequence (DNA): TGTGCCAGCAGACCACAAAAGGCTGGGGGAGAGACCCAGTACTTC.